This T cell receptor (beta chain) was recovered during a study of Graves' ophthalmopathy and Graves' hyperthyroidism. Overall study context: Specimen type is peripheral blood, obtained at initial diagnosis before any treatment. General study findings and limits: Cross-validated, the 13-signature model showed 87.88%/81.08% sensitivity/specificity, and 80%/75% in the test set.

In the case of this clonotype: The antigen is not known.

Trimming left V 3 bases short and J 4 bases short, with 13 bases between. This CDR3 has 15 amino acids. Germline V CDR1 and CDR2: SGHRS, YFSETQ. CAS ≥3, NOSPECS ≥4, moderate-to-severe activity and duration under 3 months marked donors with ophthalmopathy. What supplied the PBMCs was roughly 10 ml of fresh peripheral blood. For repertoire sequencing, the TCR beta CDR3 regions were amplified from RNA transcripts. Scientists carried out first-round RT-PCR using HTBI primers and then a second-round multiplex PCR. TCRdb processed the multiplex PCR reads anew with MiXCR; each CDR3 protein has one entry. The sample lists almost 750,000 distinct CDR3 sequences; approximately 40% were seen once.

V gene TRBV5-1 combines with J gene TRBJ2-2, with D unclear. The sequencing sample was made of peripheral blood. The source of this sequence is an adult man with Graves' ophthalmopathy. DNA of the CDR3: TGCGCCAGCAGCTCCACTCACTCAAGCACCGGGGAGCTGTTTTTT. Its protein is CASSSTHSSTGELFF.